The rows below give T cell receptor beta chains drawn from one sample of a study of a mutant IDH1 vaccine in newly diagnosed glioma. These receptors have no known antigen. Sequencing used immunoSEQ multiplex PCR; TCRdb keeps in-frame clones, though not all of them. The sample records nearly 25,000 clones, about 80% being singletons. Sequences were derived from PBMCs, sampled from a glioma patient whose treatment included an IDH1 peptide vaccine. The receptors here all came from a man aged 35-49 years with glioma. Some clones in this sample may be carry-over from other donors' samples. Both conserved end residues are part of each CDR3. D genes are given only for firm matches. Size is stated for part of the rows, as once, few or many counts, or as a class when the clone is expanded.

D gene: -
clone size: -
V gene: TRBV5-4
CDR3 length: 15
J gene: TRBJ2-3
CDR3 protein: CASSWDLAATDTQYF
CDR3 DNA: TGTGCCAGCAGCTGGGACTTAGCGGCCACAGATACGCAGTATTTT

D gene: TRBD2
clone size: -
V gene: TRBV19
CDR3 length: 13
J gene: TRBJ2-1
CDR3 protein: CASSGGTYNEQFF
CDR3 DNA: TGTGCCAGCAGCGGGGGGACCTACAATGAGCAGTTCTTC

D gene: TRBD1
clone size: -
V gene: TRBV30
CDR3 length: 14
J gene: TRBJ1-1
CDR3 protein: CAWRRSGGHTEAFF
CDR3 DNA: TGTGCCTGGAGAAGGTCAGGGGGCCACACTGAAGCTTTCTTT

D gene: -
clone size: few
V gene: TRBV15
CDR3 length: 14
J gene: TRBJ1-1
CDR3 protein: CATSRIRKSTEAFF
CDR3 DNA: TGTGCCACCAGCAGAATTCGTAAGAGCACTGAAGCTTTCTTT

D gene: TRBD1
clone size: -
V gene: TRBV6-5
CDR3 length: 16
J gene: TRBJ1-2
CDR3 protein: CASSYLPGQGRYGYTF
CDR3 DNA: TGTGCCAGCAGTTACCTTCCCGGACAGGGAAGATATGGCTACACCTTC

D gene: -
clone size: -
V gene: TRBV19
CDR3 length: 15
J gene: TRBJ1-1
CDR3 protein: CASSIYQGLGTEAFF
CDR3 DNA: TGTGCCAGTAGTATATATCAGGGATTGGGCACTGAAGCTTTCTTT

D gene: -
clone size: -
V gene: TRBV9
CDR3 length: 16
J gene: TRBJ2-1
CDR3 protein: CASSVVWRGSYNEQFF
CDR3 DNA: TGTGCCAGCAGCGTAGTGTGGCGCGGCTCCTACAATGAGCAGTTCTTC

D gene: -
clone size: few
V gene: TRBV5-6
CDR3 length: 13
J gene: TRBJ2-7
CDR3 protein: CASSSDPRREQYF
CDR3 DNA: TGTGCCAGCAGCTCCGATCCTAGGAGGGAGCAGTACTTC

D gene: -
clone size: -
V gene: TRBV5-8
CDR3 length: 17
J gene: TRBJ2-6
CDR3 protein: CASSLGRGFPGANVLTF
CDR3 DNA: TGTGCCAGCAGCTTGGGCAGGGGTTTTCCTGGGGCCAACGTCCTGACTTTC

D gene: TRBD2
clone size: -
V gene: TRBV5-4
CDR3 length: 16
J gene: TRBJ2-2
CDR3 protein: CASSFEAGGDTGELFF
CDR3 DNA: TGTGCCAGCAGCTTCGAGGCGGGGGGAGACACCGGGGAGCTGTTTTTT

D gene: -
clone size: -
V gene: TRBV9
CDR3 length: 13
J gene: TRBJ1-2
CDR3 protein: CASSVEGLQGYTF
CDR3 DNA: TGTGCCAGCAGCGTCGAAGGTTTACAAGGCTACACCTTC

D gene: -
clone size: once
V gene: TRBV5-1
CDR3 length: 14
J gene: TRBJ1-2
CDR3 protein: CASSYGRTDYGYTF
CDR3 DNA: TGCGCCAGCAGCTACGGACGGACAGACTATGGCTACACCTTC

D gene: -
clone size: -
V gene: TRBV7-2
CDR3 length: 15
J gene: TRBJ2-1
CDR3 protein: CASRQTGSLYNEQFF
CDR3 DNA: TGTGCCAGCAGGCAAACAGGGTCCCTTTACAATGAGCAGTTCTTC

D gene: TRBD1
clone size: -
V gene: TRBV5-6
CDR3 length: 14
J gene: TRBJ1-1
CDR3 protein: CASSTTGENTEAFF
CDR3 DNA: TGTGCCAGCAGCACTACAGGGGAGAACACTGAAGCTTTCTTT

D gene: -
clone size: -
V gene: TRBV5-6
CDR3 length: 17
J gene: TRBJ1-2
CDR3 protein: CASSSRAQFLRDYGYTF
CDR3 DNA: TGTGCCAGCAGCTCGCGGGCCCAATTTCTTCGGGACTATGGCTACACCTTC

D gene: -
clone size: -
V gene: TRBV25-1
CDR3 length: 13
J gene: TRBJ2-3
CDR3 protein: CASRNQGQNTQYF
CDR3 DNA: TGTGCCAGCAGAAACCAGGGGCAGAATACGCAGTATTTT

D gene: TRBD2
clone size: -
V gene: TRBV7-9
CDR3 length: 18
J gene: TRBJ2-1
CDR3 protein: CASSLALDTGGYYNEQFF
CDR3 DNA: TGTGCCAGCAGCTTAGCGCTCGATACGGGGGGTTATTACAATGAGCAGTTCTTC

D gene: -
clone size: -
V gene: TRBV6-1
CDR3 length: 14
J gene: TRBJ2-7
CDR3 protein: CASRKMESSYEQYF
CDR3 DNA: TGTGCCAGCAGGAAAATGGAGAGCTCCTACGAGCAGTACTTC

D gene: -
clone size: -
V gene: TRBV25-1
CDR3 length: 14
J gene: TRBJ2-5
CDR3 protein: CASSEAGARETQYF
CDR3 DNA: TGTGCCAGCAGTGAAGCCGGAGCCCGAGAGACCCAGTACTTC

D gene: -
clone size: -
V gene: TRBV5-6
CDR3 length: 15
J gene: TRBJ2-5
CDR3 protein: CASSWPAADSETQYF
CDR3 DNA: TGTGCCAGCAGCTGGCCCGCCGCGGATTCGGAGACCCAGTACTTC

D gene: -
clone size: -
V gene: TRBV10-3
CDR3 length: 12
J gene: TRBJ1-2
CDR3 protein: CAIREGNYGYTF
CDR3 DNA: TGTGCCATCAGAGAGGGCAACTATGGCTACACCTTC

D gene: -
clone size: -
V gene: TRBV2
CDR3 length: 14
J gene: TRBJ2-7
CDR3 protein: CASSEGSLSYEQYF
CDR3 DNA: TGTGCCAGCAGCGAGGGCTCCCTCTCCTACGAGCAGTACTTC

D gene: -
clone size: -
V gene: TRBV11-2
CDR3 length: 14
J gene: TRBJ1-2
CDR3 protein: CASSPLAQGVGYTF
CDR3 DNA: TGTGCCAGCAGCCCTCTCGCACAGGGAGTTGGCTACACCTTC

D gene: -
clone size: -
V gene: TRBV5-6
CDR3 length: 14
J gene: TRBJ1-3
CDR3 protein: CASSLITPPNTIYF
CDR3 DNA: TGTGCCAGCAGTTTGATAACTCCCCCAAACACCATATATTTT

D gene: -
clone size: -
V gene: TRBV5-1
CDR3 length: 14
J gene: TRBJ2-5
CDR3 protein: CASSSGWAEETQYF
CDR3 DNA: TGCGCCAGCAGCTCTGGCTGGGCGGAGGAGACCCAGTACTTC

D gene: -
clone size: -
V gene: TRBV6-5
CDR3 length: 15
J gene: TRBJ1-4
CDR3 protein: CASRPQGGANEKLFF
CDR3 DNA: TGTGCCAGCAGGCCACAGGGTGGGGCTAATGAAAAACTGTTTTTT

D gene: -
clone size: -
V gene: TRBV13
CDR3 length: 14
J gene: TRBJ2-4
CDR3 protein: CASSLAAGLNIQYF
CDR3 DNA: TGTGCCAGCAGCTTGGCTGCAGGATTAAACATTCAGTACTTC

D gene: -
clone size: -
V gene: TRBV28
CDR3 length: 11
J gene: TRBJ2-5
CDR3 protein: CASSFLRSQYF
CDR3 DNA: TGTGCCAGCAGTTTCCTCCGAAGTCAGTACTTC

D gene: TRBD2
clone size: once
V gene: TRBV2
CDR3 length: 13
J gene: TRBJ2-2
CDR3 protein: CASSGEGPGELFF
CDR3 DNA: TGTGCCAGCAGTGGGGAGGGACCCGGGGAGCTGTTTTTT

D gene: -
clone size: -
V gene: TRBV5-6
CDR3 length: 15
J gene: TRBJ1-6
CDR3 protein: CASSSVSSYNSPLHF
CDR3 DNA: TGTGCCAGCAGCTCGGTCAGCTCCTATAATTCACCCCTCCACTTT

D gene: -
clone size: -
V gene: TRBV5-4
CDR3 length: 15
J gene: TRBJ2-1
CDR3 protein: CASSFRRGGYNEQFF
CDR3 DNA: TGTGCCAGCAGCTTTCGAAGGGGGGGGTACAATGAGCAGTTCTTC

D gene: -
clone size: -
V gene: TRBV7-3
CDR3 length: 14
J gene: TRBJ1-2
CDR3 protein: CASSQQPTNYGYTF
CDR3 DNA: TGTGCCAGCAGCCAACAGCCCACTAACTATGGCTACACCTTC

D gene: -
clone size: -
V gene: TRBV7-2
CDR3 length: 15
J gene: TRBJ1-6
CDR3 protein: CASSLVLVGGSPLHF
CDR3 DNA: TGTGCCAGCAGCTTAGTGCTGGTTGGAGGATCACCCCTCCACTTT

D gene: TRBD1
clone size: -
V gene: TRBV2
CDR3 length: 13
J gene: TRBJ1-6
CDR3 protein: CARRDRDNSPLHF
CDR3 DNA: TGTGCCAGGCGGGACAGGGATAATTCACCCCTCCACTTT

D gene: -
clone size: -
V gene: TRBV19
CDR3 length: 13
J gene: TRBJ2-5
CDR3 protein: CASSIAGRETQYF
CDR3 DNA: TGTGCCAGTAGTATTGCGGGTCGGGAGACCCAGTACTTC

D gene: -
clone size: -
V gene: TRBV19
CDR3 length: 15
J gene: TRBJ1-5
CDR3 protein: CASSIGQGRNQPQHF
CDR3 DNA: TGTGCCAGTAGTATAGGGCAGGGGCGCAATCAGCCCCAGCATTTT

D gene: -
clone size: -
V gene: TRBV18
CDR3 length: 17
J gene: TRBJ2-1
CDR3 protein: CASSPGERRGAYNEQFF
CDR3 DNA: TGTGCCAGCTCACCGGGGGAGCGCAGGGGGGCCTACAATGAGCAGTTCTTC

D gene: TRBD1
clone size: -
V gene: TRBV6-1
CDR3 length: 13
J gene: TRBJ1-5
CDR3 protein: CASSSGGPQPQHF
CDR3 DNA: TGTGCCAGCAGTTCAGGGGGGCCTCAGCCCCAGCATTTT

D gene: TRBD1
clone size: -
V gene: TRBV27
CDR3 length: 15
J gene: TRBJ1-1
CDR3 protein: CASSYVTGGNTEAFF
CDR3 DNA: TGTGCCAGCAGTTACGTGACAGGGGGAAATACTGAAGCTTTCTTT

D gene: -
clone size: few
V gene: TRBV30
CDR3 length: 15
J gene: TRBJ1-5
CDR3 protein: CAWSVPGVGYQPQHF
CDR3 DNA: TGTGCCTGGAGTGTACCCGGGGTGGGTTATCAGCCCCAGCATTTT

D gene: TRBD1
clone size: few
V gene: TRBV2
CDR3 length: 15
J gene: TRBJ1-2
CDR3 protein: CASRDGTGYGYGYTF
CDR3 DNA: TGTGCCAGCAGAGACGGGACAGGATATGGTTATGGCTACACCTTC

D gene: TRBD2
clone size: -
V gene: TRBV4-1
CDR3 length: 14
J gene: TRBJ2-1
CDR3 protein: CASSHDGLANEQFF
CDR3 DNA: TGCGCCAGCAGCCACGACGGACTAGCCAATGAGCAGTTCTTC